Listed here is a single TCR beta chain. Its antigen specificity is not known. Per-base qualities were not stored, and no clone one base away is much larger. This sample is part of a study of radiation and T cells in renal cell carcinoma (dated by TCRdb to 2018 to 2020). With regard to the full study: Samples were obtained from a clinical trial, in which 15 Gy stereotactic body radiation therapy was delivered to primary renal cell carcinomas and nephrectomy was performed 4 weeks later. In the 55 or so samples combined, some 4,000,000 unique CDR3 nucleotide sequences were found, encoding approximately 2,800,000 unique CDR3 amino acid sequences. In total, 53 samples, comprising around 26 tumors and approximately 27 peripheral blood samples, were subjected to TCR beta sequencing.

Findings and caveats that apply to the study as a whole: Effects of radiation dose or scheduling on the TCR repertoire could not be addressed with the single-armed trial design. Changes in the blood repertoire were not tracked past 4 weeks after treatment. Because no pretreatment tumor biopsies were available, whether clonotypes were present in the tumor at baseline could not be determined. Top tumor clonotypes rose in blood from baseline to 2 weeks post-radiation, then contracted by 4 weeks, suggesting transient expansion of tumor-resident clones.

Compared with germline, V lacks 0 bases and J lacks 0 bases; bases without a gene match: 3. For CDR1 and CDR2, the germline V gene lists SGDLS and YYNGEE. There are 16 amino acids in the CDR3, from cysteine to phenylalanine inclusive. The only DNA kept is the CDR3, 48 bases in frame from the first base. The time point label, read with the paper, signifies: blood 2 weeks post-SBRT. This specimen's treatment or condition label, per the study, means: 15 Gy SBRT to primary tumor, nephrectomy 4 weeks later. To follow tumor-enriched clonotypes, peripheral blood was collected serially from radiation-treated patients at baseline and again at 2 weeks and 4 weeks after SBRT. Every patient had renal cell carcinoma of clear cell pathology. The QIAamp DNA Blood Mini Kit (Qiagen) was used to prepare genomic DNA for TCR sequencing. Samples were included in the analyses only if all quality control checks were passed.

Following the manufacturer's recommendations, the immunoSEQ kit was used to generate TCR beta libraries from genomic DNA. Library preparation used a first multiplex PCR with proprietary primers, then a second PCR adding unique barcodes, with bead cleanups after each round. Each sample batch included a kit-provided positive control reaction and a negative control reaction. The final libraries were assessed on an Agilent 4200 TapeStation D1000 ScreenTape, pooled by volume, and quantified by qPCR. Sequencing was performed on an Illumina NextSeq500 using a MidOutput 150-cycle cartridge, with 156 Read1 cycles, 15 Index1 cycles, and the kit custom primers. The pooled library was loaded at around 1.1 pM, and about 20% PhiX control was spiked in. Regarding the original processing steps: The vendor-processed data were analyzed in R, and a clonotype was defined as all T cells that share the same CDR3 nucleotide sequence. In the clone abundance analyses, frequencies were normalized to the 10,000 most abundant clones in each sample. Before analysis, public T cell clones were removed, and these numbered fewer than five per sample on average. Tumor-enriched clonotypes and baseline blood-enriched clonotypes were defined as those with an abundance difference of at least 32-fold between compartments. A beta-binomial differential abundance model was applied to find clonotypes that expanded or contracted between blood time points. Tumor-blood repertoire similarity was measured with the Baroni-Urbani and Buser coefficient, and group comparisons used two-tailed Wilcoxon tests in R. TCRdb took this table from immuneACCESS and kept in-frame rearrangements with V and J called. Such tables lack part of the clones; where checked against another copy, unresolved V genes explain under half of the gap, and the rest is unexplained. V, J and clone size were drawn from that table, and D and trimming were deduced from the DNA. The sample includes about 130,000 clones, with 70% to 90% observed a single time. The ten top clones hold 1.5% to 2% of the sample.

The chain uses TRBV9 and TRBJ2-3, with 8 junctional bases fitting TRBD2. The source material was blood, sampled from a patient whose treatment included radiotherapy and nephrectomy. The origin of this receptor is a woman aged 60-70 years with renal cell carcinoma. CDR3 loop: CASSVAASGSTDTQYF. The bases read TGTGCCAGCAGCGTAGCGGCTAGCGGGAGCACAGATACGCAGTATTTT.